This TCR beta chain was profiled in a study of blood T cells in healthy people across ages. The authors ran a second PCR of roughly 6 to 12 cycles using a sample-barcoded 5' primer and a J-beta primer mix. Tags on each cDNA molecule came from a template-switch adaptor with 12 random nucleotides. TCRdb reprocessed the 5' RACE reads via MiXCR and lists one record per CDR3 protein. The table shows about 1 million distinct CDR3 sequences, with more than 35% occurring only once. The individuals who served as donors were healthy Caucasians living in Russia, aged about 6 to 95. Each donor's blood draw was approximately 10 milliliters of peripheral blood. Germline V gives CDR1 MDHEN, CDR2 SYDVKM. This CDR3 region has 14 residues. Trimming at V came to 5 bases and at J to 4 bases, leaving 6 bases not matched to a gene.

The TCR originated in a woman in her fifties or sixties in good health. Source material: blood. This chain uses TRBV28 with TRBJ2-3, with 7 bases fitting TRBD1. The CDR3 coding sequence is TGTGCCAGCAGTGGGAGACAGGGCGCAGATACGCAGTATTTT. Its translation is CASSGRQGADTQYF.